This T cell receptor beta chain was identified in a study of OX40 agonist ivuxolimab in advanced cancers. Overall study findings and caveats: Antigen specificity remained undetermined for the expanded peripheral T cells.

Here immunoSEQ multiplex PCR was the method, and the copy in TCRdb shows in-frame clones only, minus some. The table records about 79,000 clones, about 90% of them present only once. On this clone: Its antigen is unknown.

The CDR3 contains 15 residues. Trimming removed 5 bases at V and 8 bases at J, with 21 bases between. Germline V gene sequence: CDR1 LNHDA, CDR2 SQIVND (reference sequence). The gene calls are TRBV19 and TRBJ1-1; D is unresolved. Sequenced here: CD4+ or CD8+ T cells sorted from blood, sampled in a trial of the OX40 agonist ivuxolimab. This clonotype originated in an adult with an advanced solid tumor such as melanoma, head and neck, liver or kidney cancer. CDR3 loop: CASSPLEGRSIEAFF. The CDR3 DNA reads TGTGCCAGTAGTCCCCTAGAAGGCAGATCCATCGAAGCTTTCTTT.